Sequencing of this TCR beta chain was carried out in a study of cytomegalovirus exposure and HLA in healthy donors. A note on this clone: Its antigen is not known.

Broader study findings: Overall, approximately 180 TCR beta chains were annotated as cytomegalovirus-associated. Rare sequences made up most TCRs, while some public TCRs were found in many donors.

CDR3 length: 14 residues. Germline V lookup: CDR1 SGHKS, CDR2 YYEKEE (reference sequence). V shed 3 bases, J shed 8 bases, and the junction held 6 bases outside the gene matches. The assay was immunoSEQ multiplex PCR, and TCRdb's table has in-frame clones only and misses some. The table lists fewer than 250,000 clones, more than 75% of them singletons, with 1.5% to 2% in the top ten. The TCR was taken from a young woman in good health and CMV-seropositive. Sequencing input: PBMCs. V usage is TRBV5-5 and J usage is TRBJ2-1, with 9 bases identical to TRBD2. Here the CDR3 reads CASSSIAGEDEQFF. The CDR3 DNA follows: TGTGCCAGCAGCTCAATAGCGGGAGAAGATGAGCAGTTCTTC.